Each of the 29 T cell receptor beta chains below was sequenced from the same sample in a study of regulatory T cells in long-lasting Graves disease. According to the study, TCR beta libraries were built with iRepertoire HTBI primers and CDR3-region Arm-PCR. TCRdb itself ran the multiplex PCR reads through MiXCR, one entry per CDR3 protein. Of approximately 500,000 distinct CDR3 sequences detected, approximately 21% appear once; the ten largest clones hold roughly 6.9%. Time point: persistent/refractory GD, antithyroid drugs over 5 years with positive TRAb. Researchers made the TCR library from RNA that was extracted from PBMCs. This specimen was peripheral blood mononuclear cells (PBMCs), taken when the disease was refractory, from a patient treated with antithyroid drugs. The receptors stem from a female donor with Graves disease.

This clonotype was observed many times. The CDR3 nucleotides are TGTGCCAGCAGCCAGGGCTGGAGCGGAGAAGAGACCCAGTACTTC. This translates into CASSQGWSGEETQYF. The chain links TRBV3-1 to TRBJ2-5; a weak D match, TRBD2 (5 bases). Per the germline V gene, CDR1 is LGHDT and CDR2 is YNNKEL (reference sequence). This CDR3 comprises 15 residues. V shed 3 bases and J shed 3 bases, with 14 bases lying between them.

The rearrangement joins TRBV5-4 to TRBJ1-6; D gene unclear. CDR1 and CDR2 from the germline V gene are SGHNT and YYREEE (reference sequence). The CDR3 consists of 14 residues. Trimming cost V 0 bases and J 5 bases, with 6 bases left between them. The CDR3: CASSLDLDNSPLHF. The CDR3 bases are TGTGCCAGCAGCTTGGACTTGGATAATTCACCCCTCCACTTT.

This clonotype was observed a handful of times. The chain employs TRBV6-1 and TRBJ1-5; 7 bases align to TRBD1. J gave up 1 base and V 4 bases, and 16 bases lay outside the gene matches. This CDR3 is built from 19 residues. The germline V gene has CDR1 MNHNS and CDR2 SASEGT. The CDR3 DNA reads as TGTGCCAGCAGTGTTACTTCGTGGAGGGGGCTCCCGAGCAATCAGCCCCAGCATTTT. It yields the protein CASSVTSWRGLPSNQPQHF.

This clonotype was counted many times. DNA of the CDR3: TGTGCCAGCAGTGCCCAGGGCCTCGGGGGCTACACCTTC. This encodes CASSAQGLGGYTF. The chain employs TRBV27 and TRBJ1-2; D is possibly TRBD1 (5 bases). The CDR3 totals 13 residues. Germline V CDR1 and CDR2: MNHEY, SMNVEV (reference sequence). Trimming took 5 bases from V and 8 from J, leaving 15 bases between them.

For this clonotype: One junction end disagrees with the germline gene, perhaps due to a read error. This chain connects TRBV28 to TRBJ2-6, with D possibly being TRBD1 (5 bases). Germline-derived CDR1 and CDR2 are MDHEN and SYDVKM. This CDR3 is 16 amino acids long. The CDR3 reads CASSLVRVSGANVPTF. CDR3 coding DNA: TGTGCCAGCAGTTTAGTCCGGGTCTCTGGGGCCAACGTCCCGACTTTC.

This clonotype appeared many times. The chain uses TRBV28 and TRBJ2-7; 7 nucleotides agree with TRBD1. The length of the CDR3 is 14 residues. Unmatched junction bases numbered 10, after V lost 6 bases and J lost 5 bases. Germline V gives CDR1 MDHEN, CDR2 SYDVKM. The CDR3, as DNA: TGTGCCAGCAGCTATACAAATACAGGGGACGAGCAGTACTTC. Protein sequence: CASSYTNTGDEQYF.

This clonotype was seen ten or more times. The chain couples TRBV6-5 to TRBJ2-5; TRBD2 aligns across 8 bases. The CDR3 length is 16 residues. Germline assignment: CDR1 MNHEY and CDR2 SVGAGI. Unmatched junction bases numbered 12, after V lost 4 bases and J lost 5 bases. CDR3 coding DNA: TGTGCCAGCAGTTCCACGGGACTAGGCCCTCCGGAGACCCAGTACTTC. This encodes CASSSTGLGPPETQYF.

This clonotype was detected many times. The rearrangement uses TRBV10-3 and TRBJ2-7; the match to TRBD1 covers 7 bases. Germline V lookup: CDR1 ENHRY, CDR2 SYGVKD. The CDR3 totals 16 residues. After removal of 2 bases from V and 2 bases from J, the junction contained 9 bases not matched to a gene. CDR3 amino acids: CAISETTGTSPYEQYF. Written as DNA, the CDR3 is TGTGCCATCAGTGAGACGACAGGGACGTCGCCCTACGAGCAGTACTTC.

This sequence joins TRBV6-1 and TRBJ2-5; 7 bases line up with TRBD2. With 10 bases clipped from V and 3 bases from J, the junction kept 14 bases outside the gene matches. Germline assignment: CDR1 MNHNS and CDR2 SASEGT. CDR3 length equals 15 residues. The CDR3 sequence: CATGRAGDLKETQYF. In DNA form, the CDR3 reads TGTGCCACAGGACGGGCGGGGGACCTAAAAGAGACCCAGTACTTC.

The chain employs TRBV10-3 and TRBJ2-7; 8 nucleotides align to TRBD1. CDR1 is ENHRY, CDR2 SYGVKD, per germline. CDR3 length equals 15 residues. V was pared by 4 bases and J by 2 bases, with 7 bases of the junction left unmatched. The CDR3 nucleotides read TGTGCCATCAGTGCGTGGACAGGGTTGACCTACGAGCAGTACTTC. Amino acids: CAISAWTGLTYEQYF.

This clonotype was seen repeatedly, ten times or more. V usage is TRBV6-1 and J usage is TRBJ1-5; D gene uncertain. V lost 8 bases and J 7 bases, leaving 12 bases between the germline ends. Germline V gene sequence: CDR1 MNHNS, CDR2 SASEGT. This CDR3 contains 12 residues. In DNA form, the CDR3 reads TGTGCCAGCGCTGATGGGATCCAGCCCCAGCATTTT. As protein: CASADGIQPQHF.

J is TRBJ2-5 and V is TRBV3-1, with no clear D. The ends were cut back, 2 bases at V and 2 bases at J, with 6 bases in the middle. CDR3 length: 13 residues. Germline V gives CDR1 LGHDT, CDR2 YNNKEL (reference sequence). CDR3 coding DNA: TGTGCCAGCAGCCAAAGCTGGCAAGAGACCCAGTACTTC. Amino acid sequence: CASSQSWQETQYF.

Remarks on this clonotype: A read error is possible here, since a much larger clone lies one base away. The chain couples TRBV6-1 to TRBJ2-7; tentative D call: TRBD2 (6 bases). The length of the CDR3 is 13 residues. Germline V gene lookup returns CDR1 MNHNS and CDR2 SASEGT. The ends were cut back, 2 bases at V and 9 bases at J, with 14 bases in the middle. The CDR3 DNA reads as TGTGCCAGCAGTGAAATTGGGGGGACCGCGCAGTACTTC. Its protein product is CASSEIGGTAQYF.

In this sample, this clonotype turned up many times. V is TRBV20-1 and J is TRBJ1-1, with TRBD1 identical over 8 bases. The germline V gene has CDR1 DFQATT and CDR2 SNEGSKA (reference sequence). This CDR3 is built from 15 residues. The V and J ends lost 0 bases and 6 bases, in that order; junction bases with no gene match: 9. This CDR3 reads CSAREDRALDSEAFF. The DNA for the CDR3 is TGCAGTGCTAGAGAGGACAGGGCCTTAGACTCTGAAGCTTTCTTT.

This chain joins TRBV20-1 and TRBJ2-7; tentatively, D is TRBD2 (6 bases). Germline-derived CDR1 and CDR2 are DFQATT and SNEGSKA (reference sequence). Trimming removed 0 bases at V and 5 bases at J, with 17 bases between. This CDR3 has 15 amino acids. The CDR3 sequence: CSAREGAGGQDEQYF. CDR3 sequence (DNA): TGCAGTGCTAGAGAGGGAGCGGGTGGTCAGGACGAGCAGTACTTC.

Here the CDR3 reads CASSRTGAAVTEAFF. The CDR3, as DNA: TGTGCCAGCAGCAGAACAGGGGCCGCCGTCACTGAAGCTTTCTTT. The chain has TRBV5-6 and TRBJ1-1, with TRBD1 matching over 7 bases. This CDR3 is 15 amino acids long. Germline V lookup: CDR1 SGHDT, CDR2 YYEEEE. V was pared by 4 bases and J by 4 bases, with 10 bases of the junction left unmatched.

This clonotype was counted ten times or more. The chain links TRBV5-1 to TRBJ1-1; TRBD1 matches at 7 bases. This CDR3 has 16 amino acids. Germline V lookup: CDR1 SGHRS, CDR2 YFSETQ. V shed 4 bases, J shed 0 bases, and the junction held 9 bases outside the gene matches. The DNA for the CDR3 is TGCGCCAGCAGCCACCGGGACAGAACTTTGAACACTGAAGCTTTCTTT. Translation gives CASSHRDRTLNTEAFF.

There are many counts of this clonotype. The rearrangement links TRBV5-6 to TRBJ1-1; D perhaps matches TRBD1 (6 bases). V was cut by 3 bases and J by 0 bases, with 12 bases left in between. There are 15 residues in the CDR3. Looked up from germline, CDR1 is SGHDT and CDR2 is YYEEEE. For the CDR3, the DNA is TGTGCCAGCAGCTCAGACAGGCCCATGAACACTGAAGCTTTCTTT. Translating it yields CASSSDRPMNTEAFF.

This clonotype came up many times. This chain links TRBV11-2 with TRBJ1-4, with D maybe TRBD1 (5 bases). This CDR3 comprises 18 residues. CDR1 is SGHAT, CDR2 FQNNGV, per germline. Trimming removed 5 bases from V and 0 bases from J, with 19 bases in between. CDR3 nucleotides: TGTGCCAGCAGCCCAGACAGCGGGACCTCTGCAACTAATGAAAAACTGTTTTTT. Translating gives CASSPDSGTSATNEKLFF. The full variable domain, in which reference TRBV11-2 and TRBJ1-4 provide the parts outside the CDR3, is EAGVAQSPRYKIIEKRQSVAFWCNPISGHATLYWYQQILGQGPKLLIQFQNNGVVDDSQLPKDRFSAERLKGVDSTLKIQPAKLEDSAVYLCASSPDSGTSATNEKLFFGSGTQLSVL.

This clonotype was counted many times. V and J are TRBV12-5 and TRBJ1-2, with no clear D. Germline V gene data show CDR1 as LGHNT and CDR2 as FRNRAP. Between the trimmed V and J ends, which lost 5 bases and 7 bases, there was a span of 11 bases. The CDR3 totals 12 residues. The DNA of the CDR3 is TGTGCTAGTGGTCAGGACGGGCTTGGCTACACCTTC. Residues: CASGQDGLGYTF.

The rearrangement links TRBV19 to TRBJ1-2, with 7 bases fitting TRBD1. The CDR3 totals 12 residues. Germline assignment: CDR1 LNHDA and CDR2 SQIVND (reference sequence). V shed 2 bases and J 10 bases; nucleotides not matched to a gene: 4. CDR3 DNA: TGTGCCAGTAGTATAACGGACAGGACCTACACCTTC. Translation: CASSITDRTYTF.

This clonotype occurred many times. This chain connects TRBV6-1 to TRBJ1-5, with unresolved D. CDR1 is MNHNS and CDR2 is SASEGT in the germline V gene. The CDR3 consists of 11 residues. Trimming removed 10 bases from V and 3 bases from J, with 7 bases in between. The CDR3 protein is CATGPNQPQHF. In nucleotides, the CDR3 is TGTGCCACCGGCCCCAATCAGCCCCAGCATTTT.

This clonotype has just a few counts. This chain links TRBV6-2 or TRBV6-3 with TRBJ1-2; 10 bases line up with TRBD1. Germline V gives CDR1 MNHEY, CDR2 SVGEGT. V trimming: 4 bases; J trimming: 11 bases; junction bases outside the gene matches: 10. CDR3 size: 14 residues. The CDR3 nucleotides read TGTGCCAGCAGTTGGGGACAGGGGATATACGGATACACCTTC. Translated, it gives CASSWGQGIYGYTF.

This clonotype was found once. It is likely a read error: a sequence one base away is far more abundant. The chain has TRBV6-4 and TRBJ1-5; perhaps TRBD1 as D (5 bases). With 6 bases removed from V and 7 bases from J, the gap between germline ends came to 22 bases. Germline lookup yields CDR1 MRHNA and CDR2 SNTAGT. The CDR3 runs to 16 residues. Written as DNA, the CDR3 is TGTGCCAGCAGAAAAGGTCCCGGGGGTGAGCGACAGCCCCAGCATTTT. This gives the protein CASRKGPGGERQPQHF.

A word on this clonotype: A read error is possible here, since a much larger clone lies one base away. V and J are TRBV6-1 and TRBJ1-1; D may be TRBD1 (6 bases). Looked up from germline, CDR1 is MNHNS and CDR2 is SASEGT. This CDR3 contains 14 residues. CDR3 residues: CAGSPTGMRTEAFF. The DNA of the CDR3 is TGTGCCGGCAGTCCAACAGGGATGAGGACTGAAGCTTTCTTT.

In its sample, this clonotype was seen many times. V is TRBV28 and J is TRBJ1-2; 7 bases fit TRBD1. The CDR3 consists of 16 residues. V shed 6 bases, J shed 0 bases, and the junction held 10 bases outside the gene matches. CDR1 and CDR2 (germline): MDHEN, SYDVKM. CDR3: CASRRIRDRSNYGYTF. The CDR3 nucleotides read TGTGCCAGCAGACGAATCCGGGACAGATCTAACTATGGCTACACCTTC.

This clonotype has more than one count but fewer than ten. The CDR3 loop is CASSLARPAEQYF. The CDR3 region has the DNA TGCGCCAGCAGCTTGGCCCGCCCCGCTGAGCAGTACTTC. V is TRBV5-1 and J is TRBJ2-7; no firm D call. The germline V and J ends were trimmed by 0 bases and 7 bases, with 11 bases remaining between them. CDR3 length: 13 residues. Germline CDR1 SGHRS, CDR2 YFSETQ.

This clonotype was seen more than once but under ten times. The chain links TRBV9 to TRBJ2-2; D perhaps matches TRBD1 (6 bases). The CDR3 extends over 16 amino acids. V was shortened by 0 bases and J by 2 bases, with 11 bases between the two germline ends. Germline assignment: CDR1 SGDLS and CDR2 YYNGEE. Here the CDR3 reads CASSVAQQGNTGELFF. The CDR3, as DNA: TGTGCCAGCAGCGTAGCCCAACAGGGAAACACCGGGGAGCTGTTTTTT.

This clonotype was found many times. The chain uses TRBV29-1 and TRBJ1-2, with D hard to call. CDR3 length: 13 amino acids. Per the germline V gene, CDR1 is SQVTM and CDR2 is ANQGSEA. V shed 6 bases and J shed 1 base, with 12 bases lying between them. The CDR3 protein is CSVPRTDNYGYTF. CDR3 DNA sequence: TGCAGCGTCCCCCGCACAGATAACTATGGCTACACCTTC.